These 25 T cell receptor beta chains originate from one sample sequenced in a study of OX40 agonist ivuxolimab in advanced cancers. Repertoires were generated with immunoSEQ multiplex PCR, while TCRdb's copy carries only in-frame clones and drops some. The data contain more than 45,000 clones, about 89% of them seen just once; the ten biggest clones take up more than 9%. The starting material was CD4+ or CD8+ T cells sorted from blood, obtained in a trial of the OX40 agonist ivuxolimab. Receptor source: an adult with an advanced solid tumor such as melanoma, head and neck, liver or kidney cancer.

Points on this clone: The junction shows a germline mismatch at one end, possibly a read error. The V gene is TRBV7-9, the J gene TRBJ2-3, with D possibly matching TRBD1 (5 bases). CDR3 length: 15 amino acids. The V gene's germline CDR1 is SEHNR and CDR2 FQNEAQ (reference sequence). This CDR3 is CASSPRTLSTDTQYF. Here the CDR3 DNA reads TGTGCCAGCAGCCCCAGGACACTTAGCACGGATACGCAGTATTTT.

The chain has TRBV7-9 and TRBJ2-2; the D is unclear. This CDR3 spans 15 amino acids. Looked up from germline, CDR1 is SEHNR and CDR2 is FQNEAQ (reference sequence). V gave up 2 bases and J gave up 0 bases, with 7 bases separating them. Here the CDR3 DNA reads TGTGCCAGCAGCTTACTGGGTCCGAACACCGGGGAGCTGTTTTTT. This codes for CASSLLGPNTGELFF.

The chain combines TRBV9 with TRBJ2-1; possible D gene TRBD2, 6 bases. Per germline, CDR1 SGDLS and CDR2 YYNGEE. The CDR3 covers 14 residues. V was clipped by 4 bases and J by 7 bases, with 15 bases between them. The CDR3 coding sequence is TGTGCCAGCAGCCCCCGGCGCGGGGATAATGAGCAGTTCTTC. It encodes CASSPRRGDNEQFF.

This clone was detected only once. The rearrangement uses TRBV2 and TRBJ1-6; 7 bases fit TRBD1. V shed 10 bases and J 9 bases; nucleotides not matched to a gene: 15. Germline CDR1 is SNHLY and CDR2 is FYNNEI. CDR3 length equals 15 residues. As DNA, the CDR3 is TGTGCCATTGGTCGGGCAGGGGGTTTCACTTCACCCCTCCACTTT. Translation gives CAIGRAGGFTSPLHF. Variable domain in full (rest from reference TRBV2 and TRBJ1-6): EPEVTQTPSHQVTQMGQEVILRCVPISNHLYFYWYRQILGQKVEFLVSFYNNEISEKSEIFDDQFSVERPDGSNFTLKIRSTKLEDSAMYFCAIGRAGGFTSPLHFGNGTRLTVT.

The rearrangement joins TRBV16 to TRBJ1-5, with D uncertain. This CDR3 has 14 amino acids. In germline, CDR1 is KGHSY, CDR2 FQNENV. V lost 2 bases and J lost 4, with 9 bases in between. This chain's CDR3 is CASSQDGGNQPQHF. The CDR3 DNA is TGTGCCAGCAGCCAAGACGGCGGGAATCAGCCCCAGCATTTT.

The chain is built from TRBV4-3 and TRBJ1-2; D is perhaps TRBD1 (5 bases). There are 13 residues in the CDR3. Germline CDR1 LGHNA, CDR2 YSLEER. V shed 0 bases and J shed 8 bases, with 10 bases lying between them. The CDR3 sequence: CASSQEGGEGYTF. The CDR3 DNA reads TGCGCCAGCAGCCAAGAGGGGGGGGAAGGCTACACCTTC.

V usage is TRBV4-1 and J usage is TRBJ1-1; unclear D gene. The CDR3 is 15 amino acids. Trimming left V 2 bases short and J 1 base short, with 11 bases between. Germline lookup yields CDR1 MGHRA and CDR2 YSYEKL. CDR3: CASSQNHYENTEAFF. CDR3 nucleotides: TGCGCCAGCAGCCAAAACCACTACGAGAACACTGAAGCTTTCTTT.

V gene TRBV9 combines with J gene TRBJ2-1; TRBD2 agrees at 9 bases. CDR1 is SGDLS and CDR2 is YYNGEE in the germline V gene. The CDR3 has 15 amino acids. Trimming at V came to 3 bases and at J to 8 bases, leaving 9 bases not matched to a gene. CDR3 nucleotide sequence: TGTGCCAGCAGCGGTAGCGGGAGAAATATCGATGAGCAGTTCTTC. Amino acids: CASSGSGRNIDEQFF.

The CDR3 bases are TGTGCCAGCTCCCCGGGAGGACTAGCGAGCGAGCAGTACGTC. It yields the protein CASSPGGLASEQYV. The J gene is TRBJ2-7, the V gene TRBV18; 9 bases are a match to TRBD2. CDR3 size: 14 residues. From germline, CDR1 is KGHSH and CDR2 LQKENI. Losses at the gene ends were 6 bases for V and 6 bases for J; bases not matched to a gene: 9.

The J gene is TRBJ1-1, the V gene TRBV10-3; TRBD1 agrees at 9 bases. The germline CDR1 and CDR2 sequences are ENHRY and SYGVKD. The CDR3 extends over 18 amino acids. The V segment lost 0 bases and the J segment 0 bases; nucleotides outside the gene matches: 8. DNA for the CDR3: TGTGCCATCAGTGAGTCTGCAACAGGGGGCTTTATGAACACTGAAGCTTTCTTT. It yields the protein CAISESATGGFMNTEAFF.

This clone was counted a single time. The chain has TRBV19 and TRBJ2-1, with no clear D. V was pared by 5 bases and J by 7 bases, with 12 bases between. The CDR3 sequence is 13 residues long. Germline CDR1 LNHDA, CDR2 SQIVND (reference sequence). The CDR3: CASSLGRMNEQFF. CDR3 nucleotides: TGTGCCAGTAGTCTCGGTCGTATGAATGAGCAGTTCTTC.

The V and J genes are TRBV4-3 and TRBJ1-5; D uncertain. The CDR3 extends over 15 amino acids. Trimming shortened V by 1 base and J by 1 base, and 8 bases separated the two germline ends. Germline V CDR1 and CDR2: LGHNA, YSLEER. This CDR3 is CASSQGWPSNQPQHF. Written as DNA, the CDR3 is TGCGCCAGCAGCCAAGGATGGCCGAGCAATCAGCCCCAGCATTTT.

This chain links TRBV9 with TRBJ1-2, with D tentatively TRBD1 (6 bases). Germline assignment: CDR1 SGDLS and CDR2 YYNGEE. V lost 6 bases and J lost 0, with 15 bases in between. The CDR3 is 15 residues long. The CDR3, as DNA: TGTGCCAGCACCCCGACAGGAGGAGCTAACTATGGCTACACCTTC. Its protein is CASTPTGGANYGYTF.

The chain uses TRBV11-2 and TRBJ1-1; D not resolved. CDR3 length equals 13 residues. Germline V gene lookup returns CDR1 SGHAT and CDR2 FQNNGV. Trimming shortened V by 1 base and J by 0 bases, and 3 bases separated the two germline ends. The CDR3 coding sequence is TGTGCCAGCAGCTTAGGATTGAACACTGAAGCTTTCTTT. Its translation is CASSLGLNTEAFF.

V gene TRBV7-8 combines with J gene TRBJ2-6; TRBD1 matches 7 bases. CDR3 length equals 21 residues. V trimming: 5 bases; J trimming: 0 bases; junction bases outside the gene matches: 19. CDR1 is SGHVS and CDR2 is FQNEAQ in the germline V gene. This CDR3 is CASSGLTEGAPPNSGANVLTF. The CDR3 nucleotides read TGTGCCAGCAGCGGCCTAACTGAGGGGGCGCCCCCTAACTCTGGGGCCAACGTCCTGACTTTC.

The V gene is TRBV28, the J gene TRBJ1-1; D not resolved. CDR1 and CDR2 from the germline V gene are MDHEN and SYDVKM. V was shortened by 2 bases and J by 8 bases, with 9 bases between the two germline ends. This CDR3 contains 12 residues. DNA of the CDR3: TGTGCCAGCAGTTTAAAAACTGGGGAAGCTTTCTTT. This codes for CASSLKTGEAFF.

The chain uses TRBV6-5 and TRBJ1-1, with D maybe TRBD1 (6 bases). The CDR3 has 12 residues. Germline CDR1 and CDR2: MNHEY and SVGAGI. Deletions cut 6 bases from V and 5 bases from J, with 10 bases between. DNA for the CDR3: TGTGCCAGCAGCCAGGGGAAGACTGAAGCTTTCTTT. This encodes CASSQGKTEAFF.

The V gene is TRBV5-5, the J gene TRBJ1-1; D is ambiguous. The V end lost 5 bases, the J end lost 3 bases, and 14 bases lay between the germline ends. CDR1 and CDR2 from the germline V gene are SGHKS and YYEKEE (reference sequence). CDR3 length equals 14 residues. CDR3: CASRTEETYTEAFF. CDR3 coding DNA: TGTGCCAGCAGGACGGAAGAAACGTACACTGAAGCTTTCTTT.

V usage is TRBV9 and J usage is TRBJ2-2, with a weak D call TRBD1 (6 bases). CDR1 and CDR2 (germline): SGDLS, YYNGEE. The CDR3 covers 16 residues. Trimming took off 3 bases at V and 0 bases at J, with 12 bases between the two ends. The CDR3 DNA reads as TGTGCCAGCAGCGCGTCAGGGGCCGCGAACACCGGGGAGCTGTTTTTT. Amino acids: CASSASGAANTGELFF.

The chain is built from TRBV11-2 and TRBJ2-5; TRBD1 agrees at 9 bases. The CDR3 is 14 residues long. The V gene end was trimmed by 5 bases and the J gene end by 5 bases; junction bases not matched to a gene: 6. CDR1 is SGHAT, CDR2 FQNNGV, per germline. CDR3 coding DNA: TGTGCCAGCAGCCCGGGACAGGGAGAGGAGACCCAGTACTTC. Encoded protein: CASSPGQGEETQYF. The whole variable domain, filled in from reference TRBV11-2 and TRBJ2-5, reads EAGVAQSPRYKIIEKRQSVAFWCNPISGHATLYWYQQILGQGPKLLIQFQNNGVVDDSQLPKDRFSAERLKGVDSTLKIQPAKLEDSAVYLCASSPGQGEETQYFGPGTRLLVL.

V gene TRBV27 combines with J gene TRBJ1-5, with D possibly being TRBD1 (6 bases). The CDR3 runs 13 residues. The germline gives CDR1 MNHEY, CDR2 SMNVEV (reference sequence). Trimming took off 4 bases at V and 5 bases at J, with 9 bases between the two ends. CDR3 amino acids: CASSWGGHQPQHF. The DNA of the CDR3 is TGTGCCAGCAGTTGGGGGGGGCATCAGCCCCAGCATTTT.

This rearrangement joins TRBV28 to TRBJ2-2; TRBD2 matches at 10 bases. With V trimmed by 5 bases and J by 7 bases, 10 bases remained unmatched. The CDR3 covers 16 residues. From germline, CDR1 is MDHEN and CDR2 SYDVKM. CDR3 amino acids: CASSILAGVGDGELFF. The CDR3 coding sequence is TGTGCCAGCAGTATCCTAGCGGGAGTGGGGGACGGGGAGCTGTTTTTT.

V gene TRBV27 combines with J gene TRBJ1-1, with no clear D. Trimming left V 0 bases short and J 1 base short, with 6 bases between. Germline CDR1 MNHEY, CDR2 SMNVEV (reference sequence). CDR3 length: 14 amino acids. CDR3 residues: CASSLSAENTEAFF. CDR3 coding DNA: TGTGCCAGCAGTTTATCGGCCGAGAACACTGAAGCTTTCTTT.

CDR3 DNA: TGTGCCAGTAGCCGCAGACGGGAGAACACTGAAGCTTTCTTT. The encoded protein is CASSRRRENTEAFF. The chain employs TRBV19 and TRBJ1-1; no clear D gene. Looked up from germline, CDR1 is LNHDA and CDR2 is SQIVND (reference sequence). The CDR3 contains 14 residues. Trimming took 6 bases from V and 1 from J, leaving 12 bases between them. The full variable domain, rest sourced from reference TRBV19 and TRBJ1-1, is DGGITQSPKYLFRKEGQNVTLSCEQNLNHDAMYWYRQDPGQGLRLIYYSQIVNDFQKGDIAEGYSVSREKKESFPLTVTSAQKNPTAFYLCASSRRRENTEAFFGQGTRLTVV.

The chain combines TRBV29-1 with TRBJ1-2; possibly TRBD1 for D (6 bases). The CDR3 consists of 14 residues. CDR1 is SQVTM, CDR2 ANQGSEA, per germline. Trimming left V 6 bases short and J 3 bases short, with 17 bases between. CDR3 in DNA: TGCAGCGTCTCAACCTCAGGGGCCTACTATGGCTACACCTTC. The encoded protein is CSVSTSGAYYGYTF.